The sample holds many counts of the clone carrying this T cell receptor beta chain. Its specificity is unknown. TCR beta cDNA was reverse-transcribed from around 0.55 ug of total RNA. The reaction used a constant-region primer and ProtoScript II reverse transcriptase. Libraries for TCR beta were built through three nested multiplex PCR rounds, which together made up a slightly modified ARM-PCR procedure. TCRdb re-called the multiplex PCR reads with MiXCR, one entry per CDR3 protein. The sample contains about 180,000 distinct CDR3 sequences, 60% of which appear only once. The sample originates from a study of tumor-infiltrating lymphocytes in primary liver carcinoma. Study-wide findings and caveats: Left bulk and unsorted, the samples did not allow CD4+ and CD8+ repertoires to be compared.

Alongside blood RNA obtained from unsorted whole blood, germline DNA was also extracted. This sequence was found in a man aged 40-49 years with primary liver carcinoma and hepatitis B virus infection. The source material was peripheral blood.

Here the CDR3 DNA reads TGTGCCAGCACCCGGCCGGGCACAGATACGCAGTATTTT. Protein: CASTRPGTDTQYF. The rearrangement links TRBV11-2 to TRBJ2-3; no clear D. Deletions cut 7 bases from V and 1 base from J, with 9 bases between. CDR3 size: 13 residues. Germline CDR1 reads SGHAT; CDR2 reads FQNNGV.